The next 16 T cell receptor beta chains were all read from a single sample in a study of blood T cell repertoires in COVID-19. Clones were sequenced by immunoSEQ multiplex PCR, and TCRdb holds only the in-frame ones, with some missing. The profile shows approximately 250,000 clones, 86% of them singletons. The sample comprised peripheral blood. The receptor source for this set is a man aged 30 to 45 who had recovered from COVID-19.

The chain has TRBV10-3 and TRBJ1-2; D ambiguous. The CDR3 length is 14 residues. V was clipped by 11 bases and J by 5 bases, with 21 bases between them. CDR1 and CDR2 (germline): ENHRY, SYGVKD. The CDR3 sequence: CALSDGREKYGYTF. The CDR3 nucleotides are TGTGCCCTATCGGACGGCCGGGAGAAGTATGGCTACACCTTC.

The chain employs TRBV29-1 and TRBJ2-5; 12 bases are a match to TRBD2. Germline values: CDR1 SQVTM, CDR2 ANQGSEA. The CDR3 contains 13 residues. Trimming took 6 bases from V and 3 from J; bases not matched to a gene: 2. The CDR3 loop reads CSVSSGGEETQYF. The CDR3 nucleotides are TGCAGCGTATCTAGCGGGGGGGAAGAGACCCAGTACTTC.

The rearrangement joins TRBV10-1 to TRBJ2-2; 8 nucleotides agree with TRBD1. Trimming cost V 6 bases and J 1 base; bases outside gene matches: 7. The CDR3 consists of 16 residues. Germline CDR1 WNHNN, CDR2 SYGVQD (reference sequence). CDR3 DNA sequence: TGCGCCAGCAGGGAAACCGGGACAGGGAACACCGGGGAGCTGTTTTTT. Translation: CASRETGTGNTGELFF.

This clone has only one observation. V is TRBV25-1 and J is TRBJ2-7; tentatively, D is TRBD2 (6 bases). This CDR3 comprises 15 residues. Germline values: CDR1 MGHDK, CDR2 SYGVNS. The V and J ends lost 4 bases and 2 bases respectively, with 15 bases between them. DNA of the CDR3: TGTGCCAGCAGTGGGGACGGGACTCCACCCTACGAGCAGTACTTC. Translated: CASSGDGTPPYEQYF.

This chain uses TRBV7-6 with TRBJ2-3; a possible D gene is TRBD2 (6 bases). The CDR3 extends over 15 amino acids. The V end was cut by 6 bases, the J end by 2 bases, with 15 bases between. CDR1 SGHVS and CDR2 FNYEAQ come from the germline V gene. CDR3 coding DNA: TGTGCCAGCAGTCGCCGGGACTCCGTCACAGATACGCAGTATTTT. Translating gives CASSRRDSVTDTQYF. Variable domain in full (rest from reference TRBV7-6 and TRBJ2-3): GAGVSQSPRYKVTKRGQDVALRCDPISGHVSLYWYRQALGQGPEFLTYFNYEAQQDKSGLPNDRFSAERPEGSISTLTIQRTEQRDSAMYRCASSRRDSVTDTQYFGPGTRLTVL.

This chain joins TRBV29-1 and TRBJ2-7; the D gene is possibly TRBD1 (6 bases). V was cut by 1 base and J by 1 base, with 14 bases left in between. This CDR3 is 15 amino acids long. Germline assignment: CDR1 SQVTM and CDR2 ANQGSEA. DNA of the CDR3: TGCAGCGTTGAAGCCGCAACAGGGCTATCCTACGAGCAGTACTTC. Translation gives CSVEAATGLSYEQYF.

V is TRBV18 and J is TRBJ2-5, with unresolved D. Germline assignment: CDR1 KGHSH and CDR2 LQKENI. V was cut by 2 bases and J by 4 bases, with 11 bases left in between. The CDR3 is made up of 14 amino acids. CDR3 residues: CASSPARSPETQYF. The CDR3 nucleotides are TGTGCCAGCTCACCAGCCCGGAGCCCAGAGACCCAGTACTTC. Combining the CDR3 with reference TRBV18 and TRBJ2-5 gives the whole variable domain NAGVMQNPRHLVRRRGQEARLRCSPMKGHSHVYWYRQLPEEGLKFMVYLQKENIIDESGMPKERFSAEFPKEGPSILRIQQVVRGDSAAYFCASSPARSPETQYFGPGTRLLVL.

The V call is TRBV10-1, the J call TRBJ2-1; 11 bases align to TRBD2. J lost 7 bases, V lost 6 bases, and 11 bases had no gene match. This CDR3 contains 16 residues. Germline CDR1 reads WNHNN; CDR2 reads SYGVQD (reference sequence). The CDR3 is CASREKLAGARNEQFF. Written as DNA, the CDR3 is TGCGCCAGCAGAGAAAAACTAGCGGGGGCTCGGAATGAGCAGTTCTTC.

The chain combines TRBV12-3 or TRBV12-4 with TRBJ1-5; TRBD1 matches 9 bases. This CDR3 has 13 amino acids. V was pared by 6 bases and J by 7 bases, with 4 bases of the junction left unmatched. The CDR3 sequence: CASSGQGKQPQHF. Written as DNA, the CDR3 is TGTGCCAGCAGCGGACAGGGGAAGCAGCCCCAGCATTTT.

V gene TRBV5-1 combines with J gene TRBJ2-1; D might be TRBD2 (5 bases). CDR3 length equals 12 residues. V was pared by 7 bases and J by 9 bases, with 14 bases between. CDR1 is SGHRS, CDR2 YFSETQ, per germline. CDR3 coding DNA: TGCGCCAGCGGTTTGACCGGGGTTGAGCAGTTCTTC. It specifies CASGLTGVEQFF.

The rearrangement links TRBV9 to TRBJ1-6; D not resolved. Between the trimmed V and J ends, which lost 0 bases and 7 bases, there was a span of 5 bases. Per the germline V gene, CDR1 is SGDLS and CDR2 is YYNGEE. This CDR3 has 13 residues. CDR3 in amino acids: CASSVETNSPLHF. Here the CDR3 DNA reads TGTGCCAGCAGCGTAGAAACAAATTCACCCCTCCACTTT.

V gene TRBV10-3 combines with J gene TRBJ1-2; 9 bases match TRBD1. Per the germline V gene, CDR1 is ENHRY and CDR2 is SYGVKD. Trimming took 3 bases from V and 3 from J; bases not matched to a gene: 8. The CDR3 runs 16 residues. This chain's CDR3 is CAISDPGGQGDYGYTF. The CDR3 coding sequence is TGTGCCATCAGTGACCCGGGGGGACAGGGCGACTATGGCTACACCTTC.

V is TRBV6-5 and J is TRBJ2-7, with 7 bases fitting TRBD1. Trimming cost V 4 bases and J 2 bases; bases outside gene matches: 2. CDR3 size: 13 residues. Germline CDR1 reads MNHEY; CDR2 reads SVGAGI. CDR3 bases: TGTGCCAGCAGTTGGACAGGCCCCTACGAGCAGTACTTC. It codes for CASSWTGPYEQYF.

The chain couples TRBV30 to TRBJ1-6; D is undetermined. This CDR3 comprises 12 residues. Germline-derived CDR1 and CDR2 are GTSNPN and SVGIG (reference sequence). Between the trimmed V and J ends, which lost 2 bases and 5 bases, there was a span of 4 bases. This CDR3 reads CAWSFNNSPLHF. The CDR3 DNA reads as TGTGCCTGGAGTTTTAATAATTCACCCCTCCACTTT.

The chain combines TRBV30 with TRBJ1-2; TRBD1 is a possible D gene (5 bases). CDR3 length equals 12 residues. Germline values: CDR1 GTSNPN, CDR2 SVGIG (reference sequence). The V and J ends lost 3 bases and 5 bases respectively, with 10 bases between them. The CDR3 DNA reads TGTGCCTGGAGCCAGGGTGATTATGGCTACACCTTC. Translated: CAWSQGDYGYTF.

This clone was seen only a few times. This sequence joins TRBV7-9 and TRBJ1-4; D is undetermined. With 4 bases removed from V and 3 bases from J, the gap between germline ends came to 15 bases. CDR1 SEHNR and CDR2 FQNEAQ come from the germline V gene (reference sequence). The CDR3 runs 16 residues. The chain's CDR3 is CASSSPWRGANEKLFF. As DNA, the CDR3 is TGTGCCAGCAGCTCACCATGGCGGGGTGCTAATGAAAAACTGTTTTTT.